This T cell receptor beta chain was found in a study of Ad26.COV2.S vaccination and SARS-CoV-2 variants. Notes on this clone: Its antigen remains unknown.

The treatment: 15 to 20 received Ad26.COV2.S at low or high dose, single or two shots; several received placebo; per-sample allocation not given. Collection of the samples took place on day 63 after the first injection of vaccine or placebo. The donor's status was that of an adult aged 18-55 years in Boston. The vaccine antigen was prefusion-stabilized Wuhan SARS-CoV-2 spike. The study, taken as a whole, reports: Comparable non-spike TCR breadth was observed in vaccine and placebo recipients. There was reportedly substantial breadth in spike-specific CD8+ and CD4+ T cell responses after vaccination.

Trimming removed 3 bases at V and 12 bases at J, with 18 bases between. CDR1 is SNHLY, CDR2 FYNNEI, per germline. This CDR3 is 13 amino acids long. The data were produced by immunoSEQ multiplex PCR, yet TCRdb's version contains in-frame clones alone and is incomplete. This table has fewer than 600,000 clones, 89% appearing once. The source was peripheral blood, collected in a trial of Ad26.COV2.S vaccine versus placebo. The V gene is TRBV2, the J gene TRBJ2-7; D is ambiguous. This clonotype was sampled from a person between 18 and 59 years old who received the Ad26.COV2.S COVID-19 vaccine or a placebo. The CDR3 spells CASSDPPTRPLYF. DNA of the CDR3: TGTGCCAGCAGTGACCCACCGACAAGACCCCTGTACTTC.